The T cell receptor (beta chain) under discussion was sequenced for a study of cytomegalovirus exposure and HLA in healthy donors. Study-wide results and caveats: Later genetic work tied a missense DCLRE1C variant to beta-chain V and J trimming.

With respect to this clone: Its antigen is still unknown.

This CDR3 comprises 17 residues. Looked up from germline, CDR1 is SEHNR and CDR2 is FQNEAQ (reference sequence). The V gene end was trimmed by 3 bases and the J gene end by 1 base; junction bases not matched to a gene: 7. Primers included in the PCR were 60 Vbeta and 13 Jbeta primers. The table came from immunoSEQ multiplex PCR; TCRdb's copy has only in-frame clones and leaves some out. The sample holds fewer than 200,000 clones, about three quarters seen once. This receptor was obtained from a woman aged 45-59 years in good health and CMV-seropositive. The chain joins TRBV7-9 to TRBJ2-3; 10 bases fit TRBD2. The material sequenced was PBMCs. The CDR3 DNA reads TGTGCCAGCAGCTTTGGCAGGACTAGCGGACGCACAGATACGCAGTATTTT. Translation: CASSFGRTSGRTDTQYF.